A single TCR beta chain is shown here with its context. This sample was included in a study of shared clonotypes between healthy human individuals. The assay was immunoSEQ multiplex PCR, and TCRdb's table has in-frame clones only and misses some. The table shows around 2.1 million clones, with 85% to 95% occurring only once. Terminally differentiated effector memory CD45RA+ cells were left out of the naive CD8 fraction, which was CD45RO-negative and positively selected for CCR7. Unmatched junction bases numbered 6, after V lost 0 bases and J lost 3 bases. The length of the CDR3 is 17 residues. Germline lookup yields CDR1 SGDLS and CDR2 YYNGEE.

V is TRBV9 and J is TRBJ2-2, with 9 nucleotides matching TRBD1. The sequenced sample consisted of naive CD8+ T cells from PBMCs. The TCR was taken from a man younger than 35 in good health. Some clones in this sample may be carry-over from other donors' samples. The CDR3 region is CASSVVRTGVDTGELFF. The CDR3 DNA is TGTGCCAGCAGCGTAGTGAGGACAGGGGTGGACACCGGGGAGCTGTTTTTT.